The rows below give T cell receptor beta chains drawn from one sample of a study of response to subunit inactivated influenza vaccine. Via MiXCR, TCRdb re-called the RT-PCR reads, giving one row per CDR3 protein. The data show fewer than 550,000 distinct CDR3 sequences, around 25% seen once. Sequenced here: CD4+ T cells sorted from PBMCs, sampled more than 4 days after vaccination. The origin of the receptors is a man between 45 and 60 years old who received an inactivated influenza vaccine. The CDR3 runs from the conserved cysteine through the conserved F or W. The order of the fields is clone size, D gene, V gene, CDR3 length, J gene, CDR3 DNA, CDR3 protein. A D gene is named only where the DNA matches it firmly. Size is omitted from some rows. Given values are once, few, many or a class for expanded clones.

clone size: few; D gene: .; V gene: TRBV7-2; CDR3 length: 14; J gene: TRBJ1-1; CDR3 DNA: TGTGCCAGCAGCCCGGGACGGCGGGGCACTGAAGCTTTCTTT; CDR3 protein: CASSPGRRGTEAFF
clone size: few; D gene: .; V gene: TRBV11-3; CDR3 length: 14; J gene: TRBJ1-2; CDR3 DNA: TGTGCCAGCACCACGCCGCAGGGCTGGCATGGCTACACCTTC; CDR3 protein: CASTTPQGWHGYTF
clone size: .; D gene: .; V gene: TRBV14; CDR3 length: 15; J gene: TRBJ2-7; CDR3 DNA: TGTGCCAGCAGCATGGGCCTTGGAGCGTACTACGAGCAGTACTTC; CDR3 protein: CASSMGLGAYYEQYF
clone size: few; D gene: .; V gene: TRBV12-3/TRBV12-4; CDR3 length: 13; J gene: TRBJ1-1; CDR3 DNA: TGTGCCAGCAGCCTGGACCCAGTTTCTGAAGCTTTCTTT; CDR3 protein: CASSLDPVSEAFF
clone size: .; D gene: .; V gene: TRBV27; CDR3 length: 14; J gene: TRBJ2-7; CDR3 DNA: TGTGCCAGCAGGGGGGGGCGGGCGATCTACGAGCAGTACTTC; CDR3 protein: CASRGGRAIYEQYF
clone size: .; D gene: TRBD1; V gene: TRBV5-4; CDR3 length: 15; J gene: TRBJ2-7; CDR3 DNA: TGTGCCAGCACCCTGGGGACAGGGGGAGTATACGAGCAGTACTTC; CDR3 protein: CASTLGTGGVYEQYF
clone size: .; D gene: .; V gene: TRBV15; CDR3 length: 14; J gene: TRBJ2-1; CDR3 DNA: TGTGCCACCACCCCAGGGGAAGGGTCGCGTGAGCAGTTCTTC; CDR3 protein: CATTPGEGSREQFF
clone size: .; D gene: TRBD2; V gene: TRBV24-1; CDR3 length: 19; J gene: TRBJ2-1; CDR3 DNA: TGTGCCACCAGTGATCTCCTGGGACTAGCTTCCGTCTCCTACAATGAGCAGTTCTTC; CDR3 protein: CATSDLLGLASVSYNEQFF
clone size: many; D gene: TRBD2; V gene: TRBV9; CDR3 length: 15; J gene: TRBJ2-2; CDR3 DNA: TGTGCCAGCAGCGTAGAGGCTAGCGGGGGCGGGGAGCTGTTTTTT; CDR3 protein: CASSVEASGGGELFF
clone size: few; D gene: .; V gene: TRBV4-3; CDR3 length: 15; J gene: TRBJ1-3; CDR3 DNA: TGCGCCAGCAGCCAAGATTCAAGCTCTGGAAACACCATATATTTT; CDR3 protein: CASSQDSSSGNTIYF
clone size: .; D gene: .; V gene: TRBV7-9; CDR3 length: 14; J gene: TRBJ2-7; CDR3 DNA: TGTGCCAGCAGCCCAGGGTCGGCAGTCTACGAGCAGTACTTC; CDR3 protein: CASSPGSAVYEQYF
clone size: few; D gene: TRBD1; V gene: TRBV12-3/TRBV12-4; CDR3 length: 15; J gene: TRBJ1-5; CDR3 DNA: TGTGCCAGCAGTTACGGGACAGGTTCCAATCAGCCCCAGCATTTT; CDR3 protein: CASSYGTGSNQPQHF
clone size: .; D gene: TRBD1; V gene: TRBV2; CDR3 length: 15; J gene: TRBJ2-1; CDR3 DNA: TGTGCCAGCAGTGCGGGGACAGCAAAATACAATGAGCAGTTCTTC; CDR3 protein: CASSAGTAKYNEQFF
clone size: .; D gene: TRBD2; V gene: TRBV5-1; CDR3 length: 13; J gene: TRBJ2-1; CDR3 DNA: TGCGCCAGCAGCTTGGCCCGCGGGGGGAGTCCGTTCTTC; CDR3 protein: CASSLARGGSPFF
clone size: few; D gene: .; V gene: TRBV28; CDR3 length: 14; J gene: TRBJ2-3; CDR3 DNA: TGTGCCAGCAGTTTTTCAGGGGGGTCAGATACGCAGTATTTT; CDR3 protein: CASSFSGGSDTQYF
clone size: .; D gene: .; V gene: TRBV7-9; CDR3 length: 12; J gene: TRBJ2-5; CDR3 DNA: TGTGCCAGCAGCTTTTCCCAAGAGACCCAGTACTTC; CDR3 protein: CASSFSQETQYF